This T cell receptor (beta chain) appears in the sequencing data of a study of blood T cell repertoires in COVID-19. The overall study: From T cells, B-cell-depleted T cells, or PBMCs came the material, which was cDNA or gDNA.

As processed by the authors: Estimation of nucleated cell counts was performed using reference gene primer amplification. Using immunoSEQ multiplex PCR, the repertoire was profiled, and TCRdb retains in-frame clones only, with some absent. V, J and clone size are taken as reported in that table, and D and trimming were inferred from the DNA itself. The sample holds fewer than 200,000 clones, 80% seen once. This sequence originates from a man aged 65 to 79 with active or convalescent COVID-19. Sequenced sample: peripheral blood.

The CDR3 DNA sequence: TGTGCCAGCAGTTTATGGGGGGGTAGCAATTTCGGAAACACCATATATTTT. The encoded protein is CASSLWGGSNFGNTIYF. The chain links TRBV27 to TRBJ1-3; possible D gene TRBD1, 5 bases. V was trimmed by 1 base and J by 4 bases, leaving 17 bases between them. Germline-derived CDR1 and CDR2 are MNHEY and SMNVEV (reference sequence). This CDR3 comprises 17 residues.